This T cell receptor (beta chain) was recovered during a study of blood T cell repertoires in COVID-19. Trimming left V 7 bases short and J 7 bases short, with 14 bases between. There are 13 residues in the CDR3. CDR1 and CDR2 from the germline V gene are MDHEN and SYDVKM. Some clones are missing from TCRdb's copy, which holds only in-frame ones; the method was immunoSEQ multiplex PCR. The sample consists of about 60,000 clones, about 86% of them appearing once. In this sample, this clone turned up once. The sequencing sample was made of peripheral blood. This chain links TRBV28 with TRBJ1-5; possible D gene TRBD1, 6 bases. The clonotype comes from a human donor in a cohort sampled during active COVID-19. CDR3: CASIVRGGQPQHF. CDR3 DNA sequence: TGTGCCAGCATAGTCAGGGGCGGACAGCCCCAGCATTTT.